This note documents a single T cell receptor beta chain sequence. Its antigen is unknown. Per-nucleotide qualities are absent, and no much larger clonotype sits a single base away. This specimen includes other DNA sequences encoding the same CDR3. TCRbeta CDR3 regions were amplified from genomic DNA using the immunoSEQ Assay, a bias-controlled multiplex PCR. As for the authors' bioinformatics: Nucleated cell counts per sample were estimated from amplification of reference gene primers within the assay. To quantify the absolute abundance of each unique TCRbeta CDR3 rearrangement, sequence reads were collapsed and filtered. For each sample, productive Simpson clonality was calculated by taking the square root of Simpson's diversity index across productive rearrangements. TCRdb obtained this table from immuneACCESS and retained in-frame rearrangements with V and J assigned. These tables miss some clones; where compared with another copy, unresolved V genes account for less than half of the shortfall, and the remainder is unexplained. Clone size and V and J calls were adopted from that table, with D and trimming inferred from the DNA. The sample table records some 250,000 clones; about 80% of these occur just once. The top ten clonotypes cover approximately 3.2% of the sample.

This entry is derived from a study of blood T cell repertoires in COVID-19 (dated by TCRdb to the early 2020s). For the wider study: Collaborator samples came from the United States, Italy and Spain and covered acute and convalescent phases of COVID-19. The material from the prospective study consisted of cDNA or gDNA derived from T cells, B-cell-depleted T cells, or PBMCs. The dataset comprised deeply sampled blood TCRbeta repertoires from subjects exposed to, actively infected with, or recovered from COVID-19. The samples were drawn from two sources: the first 160 participants of the ongoing ImmuneRACE study, and 950 to 1,500 subjects contributed by 6 global collaborators. A freely available public database, intended as a resource for researchers studying the immune response to SARS-CoV-2, is where the repertoires were released. A de-identified subject ID, COVID-19 status, age in years and sex were almost always included in the sample metadata. HLA class I and class II types, where available, came from metadata supplied by the sample provider rather than from assay-based typing.

Collaborating institutions collected whole blood in K2EDTA tubes following their own protocols. For TCRbeta analysis, collaborators shipped samples as frozen whole blood, isolated PBMCs, or DNA extracted from either of those sample types. Reading from cysteine to phenylalanine, the CDR3 counts 14 amino acids. Only CDR3 DNA is held: 42 bases, read in frame from base 1. CDR1 and CDR2 were assigned from the germline V gene (reference sequence) as LGHDT and YNNKEL. V lost 3 bases and J lost 3 bases, and the count of bases not matched to a germline gene is 5. What the study reported, not specific to this receptor: The quantity of clinical and demographic metadata differed by source and by participant and was supplied without curation.

The rearrangement combines TRBV3-1 (or the pseudogene TRBV3-2) with TRBJ2-7, and 7 junctional nucleotides match TRBD2. Sequencing was carried out using peripheral blood. The TCR originated in a woman at least 80 years old with acute or convalescent COVID-19. The CDR3 sequence is CASSQGGRGYEQYF. The DNA sequence reads TGTGCCAGCAGCCAGGGCGGGAGAGGCTACGAGCAGTACTTC.